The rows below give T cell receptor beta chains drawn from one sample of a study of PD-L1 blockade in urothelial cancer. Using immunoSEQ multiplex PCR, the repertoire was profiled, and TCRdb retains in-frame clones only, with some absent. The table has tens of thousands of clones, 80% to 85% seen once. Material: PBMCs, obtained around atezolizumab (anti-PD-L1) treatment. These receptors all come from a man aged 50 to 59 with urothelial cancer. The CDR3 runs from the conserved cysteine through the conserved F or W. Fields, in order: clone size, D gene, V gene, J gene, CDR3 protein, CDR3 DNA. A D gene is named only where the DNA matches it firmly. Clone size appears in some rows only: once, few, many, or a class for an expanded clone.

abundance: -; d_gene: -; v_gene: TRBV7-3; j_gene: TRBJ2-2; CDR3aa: CASSLISDTGELFF; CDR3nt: TGTGCCAGCAGCCTTATAAGCGATACCGGGGAGCTGTTTTTT
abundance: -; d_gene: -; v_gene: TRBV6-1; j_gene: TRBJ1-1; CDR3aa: CASSEAGRSKPWMGAIPEAFF; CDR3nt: TGTGCCAGCAGTGAAGCTGGGCGTTCGAAACCCTGGATGGGAGCGATCCCTGAAGCTTTCTTT
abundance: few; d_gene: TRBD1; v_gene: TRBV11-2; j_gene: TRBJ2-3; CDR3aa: CASSFSRDRSTDTQYF; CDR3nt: TGTGCCAGCAGCTTTAGCCGGGACAGATCCACAGATACGCAGTATTTT
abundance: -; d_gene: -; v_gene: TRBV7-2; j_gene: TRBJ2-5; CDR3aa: CASSLMGRLEETQYF; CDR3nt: TGTGCCAGCAGCTTAATGGGCAGGCTCGAAGAGACCCAGTACTTC
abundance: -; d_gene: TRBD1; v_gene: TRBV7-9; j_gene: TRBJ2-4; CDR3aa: CASSSTGQGNIQYF; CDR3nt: TGTGCCAGCAGCTCAACGGGACAGGGAAACATTCAGTACTTC
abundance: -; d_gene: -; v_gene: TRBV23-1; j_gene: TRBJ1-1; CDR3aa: CASSQRQALSAAFF; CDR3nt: TGCGCCAGCAGTCAACGGCAGGCCCTCAGTGCAGCTTTCTTT
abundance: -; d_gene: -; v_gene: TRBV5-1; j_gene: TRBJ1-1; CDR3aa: CASSPTTGAMNTEAFF; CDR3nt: TGCGCCAGCAGCCCCACGACAGGTGCTATGAACACTGAAGCTTTCTTT
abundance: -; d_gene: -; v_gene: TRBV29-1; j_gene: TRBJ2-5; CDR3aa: CSPAEVMGGETQYF; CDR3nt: TGCAGTCCTGCCGAGGTAATGGGTGGGGAGACCCAGTACTTC
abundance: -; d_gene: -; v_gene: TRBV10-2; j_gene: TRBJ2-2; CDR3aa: CASSELLDSFPTNTGELFF; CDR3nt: TGCGCCAGCAGTGAGTTACTTGATAGCTTTCCCACGAACACCGGGGAGCTGTTTTTT
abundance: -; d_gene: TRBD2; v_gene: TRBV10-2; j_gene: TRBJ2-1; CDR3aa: CASRVGAGAGMNEQFF; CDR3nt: TGCGCCAGCAGGGTCGGAGCGGGGGCGGGGATGAATGAGCAGTTCTTC
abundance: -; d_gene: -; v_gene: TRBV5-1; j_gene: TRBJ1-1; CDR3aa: CASSSDSGWAFF; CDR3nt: TGCGCCAGCAGCTCCGACAGCGGGTGGGCTTTCTTT
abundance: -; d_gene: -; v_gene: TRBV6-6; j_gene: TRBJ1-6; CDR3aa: CASRGGGEALHF; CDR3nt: TGTGCCAGCAGGGGAGGGGGAGAAGCCCTCCACTTT
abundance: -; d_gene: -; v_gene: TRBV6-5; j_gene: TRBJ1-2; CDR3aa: CASSSSGYTYGYTF; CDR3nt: TGTGCCAGCAGCTCGTCGGGGTATACCTATGGCTACACCTTC
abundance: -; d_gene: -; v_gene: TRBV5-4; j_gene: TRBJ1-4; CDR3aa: CASSLGPEEKLFF; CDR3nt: TGTGCCAGCAGCTTGGGCCCTGAGGAAAAACTGTTTTTT
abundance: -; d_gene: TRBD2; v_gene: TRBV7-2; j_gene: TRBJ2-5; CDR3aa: CASSPRTSGGAQTQYF; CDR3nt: TGTGCCAGCAGCCCCCGGACTAGCGGGGGGGCCCAGACCCAGTACTTC
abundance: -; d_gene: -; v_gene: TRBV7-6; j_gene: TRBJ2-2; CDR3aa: CASSLVLGPVGELFF; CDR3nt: TGTGCCAGCAGCTTAGTGCTGGGGCCGGTCGGGGAGCTGTTTTTT
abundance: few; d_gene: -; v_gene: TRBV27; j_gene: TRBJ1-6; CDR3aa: CASRQVYRSSYNSPLHF; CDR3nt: TGTGCCAGCAGACAAGTATACAGGAGCTCCTATAATTCACCCCTCCACTTT
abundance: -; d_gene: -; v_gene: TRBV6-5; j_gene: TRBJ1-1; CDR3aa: CASSYPGSNTEAFF; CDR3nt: TGTGCCAGCAGTTACCCAGGGTCGAACACTGAAGCTTTCTTT
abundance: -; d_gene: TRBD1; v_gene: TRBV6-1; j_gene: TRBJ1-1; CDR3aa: CASTLGQGWNTEAFF; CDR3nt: TGTGCCAGCACCCTCGGACAGGGGTGGAACACTGAAGCTTTCTTT
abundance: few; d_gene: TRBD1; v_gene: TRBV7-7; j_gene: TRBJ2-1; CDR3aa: CASSLGQHNEQFF; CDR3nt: TGTGCTAGCAGCTTGGGACAGCACAATGAGCAGTTCTTC
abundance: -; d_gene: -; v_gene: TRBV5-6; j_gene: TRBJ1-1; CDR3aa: CASSPEGYTEAFF; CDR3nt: TGTGCCAGCAGCCCGGAGGGGTACACTGAAGCTTTCTTT
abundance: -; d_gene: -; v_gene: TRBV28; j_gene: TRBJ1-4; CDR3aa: CASSPPAGRYEKLFF; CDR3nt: TGTGCCAGCAGTCCCCCTGCAGGGCGGTATGAAAAACTGTTTTTT
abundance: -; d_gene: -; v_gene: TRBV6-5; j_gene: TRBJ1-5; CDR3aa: CASTPGSNQPQHF; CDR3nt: TGTGCCAGCACCCCGGGGAGCAATCAGCCCCAGCATTTT
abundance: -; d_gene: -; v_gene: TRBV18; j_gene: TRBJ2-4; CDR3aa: CASSPLMVSKERASAKNIQYF; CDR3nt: TGTGCCAGCTCACCCCTAATGGTCTCAAAGGAGAGAGCCTCAGCCAAAAACATTCAGTACTTC
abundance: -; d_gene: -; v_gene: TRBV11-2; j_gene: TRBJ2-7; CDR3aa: CASSLAGGPWEQYF; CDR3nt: TGTGCCAGCAGCTTAGCCGGAGGGCCTTGGGAGCAGTACTTC
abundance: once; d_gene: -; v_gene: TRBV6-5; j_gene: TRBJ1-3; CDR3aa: CASSYRGTGNTIYF; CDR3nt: TGTGCCAGCAGTTACAGGGGGACTGGAAACACCATATATTTT
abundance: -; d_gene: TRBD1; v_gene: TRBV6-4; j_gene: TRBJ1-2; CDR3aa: CASSEQDRPTYGYTF; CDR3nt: TGTGCCAGCAGCGAACAGGACAGGCCGACCTATGGCTACACCTTC
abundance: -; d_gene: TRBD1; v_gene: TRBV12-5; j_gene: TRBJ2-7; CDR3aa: CASGSSGTGAYEQYF; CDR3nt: TGTGCTAGTGGTTCTTCCGGGACAGGGGCCTACGAGCAGTACTTC
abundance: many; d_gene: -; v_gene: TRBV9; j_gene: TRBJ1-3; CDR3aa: CASSPQNSGNTIYF; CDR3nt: TGTGCCAGCAGCCCCCAGAACTCTGGAAACACCATATATTTT
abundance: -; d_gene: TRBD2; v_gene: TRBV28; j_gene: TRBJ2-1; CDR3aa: CASSSLSGGPYNEQFF; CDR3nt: TGTGCCAGCAGCTCACTAAGCGGGGGCCCCTACAATGAGCAGTTCTTC
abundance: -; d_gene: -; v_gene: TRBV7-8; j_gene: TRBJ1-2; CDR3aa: CASSPTLNYGYTF; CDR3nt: TGTGCCAGCAGCCCGACACTCAACTATGGCTACACCTTC
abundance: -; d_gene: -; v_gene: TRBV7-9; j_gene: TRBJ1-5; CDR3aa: CASSLAGGWGSNQPQHF; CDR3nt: TGTGCCAGCAGCTTAGCGGGGGGGTGGGGTAGCAATCAGCCCCAGCATTTT
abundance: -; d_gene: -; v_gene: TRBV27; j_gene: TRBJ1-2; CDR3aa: CASSSPRGAGYTF; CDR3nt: TGTGCCAGCAGTTCCCCTCGTGGGGCTGGCTACACCTTC
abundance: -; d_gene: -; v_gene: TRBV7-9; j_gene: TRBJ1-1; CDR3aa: CASSLSSDTEAFF; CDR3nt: TGTGCCAGCAGCTTAAGCTCCGACACTGAAGCTTTCTTT
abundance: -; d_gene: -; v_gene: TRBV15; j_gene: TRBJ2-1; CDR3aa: CATSSAGFEQFF; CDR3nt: TGTGCCACCAGCAGCGCGGGGTTTGAGCAGTTCTTC
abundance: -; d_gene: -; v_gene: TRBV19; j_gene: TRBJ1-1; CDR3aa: CASSIDVSGTEAFF; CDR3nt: TGTGCCAGTAGTATAGATGTTTCAGGAACTGAAGCTTTCTTT
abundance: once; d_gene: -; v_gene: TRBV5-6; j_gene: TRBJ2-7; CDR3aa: CASSLGTIYEQYF; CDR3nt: TGTGCCAGCAGCTTGGGTACAATCTACGAGCAGTACTTC
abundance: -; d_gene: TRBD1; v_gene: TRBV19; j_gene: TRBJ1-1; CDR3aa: CASSAGQGGFSEAFF; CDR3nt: TGTGCCAGTAGTGCCGGACAGGGAGGTTTCTCTGAAGCTTTCTTT
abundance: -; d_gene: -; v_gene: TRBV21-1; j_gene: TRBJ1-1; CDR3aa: CASSKVPGGRDEAFF; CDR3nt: TGTGCCAGCAGCAAAGTCCCGGGGGGCAGGGATGAAGCTTTCTTT
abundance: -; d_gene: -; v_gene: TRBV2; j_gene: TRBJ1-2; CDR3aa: CASSVSASRHPDYGYTF; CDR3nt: TGTGCCAGCAGTGTGTCAGCGTCGCGGCATCCCGACTATGGCTACACCTTC
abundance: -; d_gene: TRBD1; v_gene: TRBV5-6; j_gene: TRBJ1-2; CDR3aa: CASSSDRRYGYTF; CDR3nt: TGTGCCAGCAGCTCGGACAGGCGCTATGGCTACACCTTC
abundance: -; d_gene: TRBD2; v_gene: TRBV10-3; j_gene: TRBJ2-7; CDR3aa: CAISEREGPYEQYF; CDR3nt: TGTGCCATCAGTGAGCGGGAGGGCCCGTACGAGCAGTACTTC
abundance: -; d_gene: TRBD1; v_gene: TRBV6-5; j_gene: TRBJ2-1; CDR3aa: CASSFQQGRQFF; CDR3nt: TGTGCCAGCAGTTTTCAACAGGGGCGGCAGTTCTTC
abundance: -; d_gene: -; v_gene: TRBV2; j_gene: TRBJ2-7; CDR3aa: CASNTDSTHEQYF; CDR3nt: TGTGCCAGCAACACGGACAGTACTCACGAGCAGTACTTC
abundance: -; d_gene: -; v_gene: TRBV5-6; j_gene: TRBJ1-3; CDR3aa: CASSLDLSGNTIYF; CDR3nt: TGTGCCAGCAGCTTGGATTTATCTGGAAACACCATATATTTT
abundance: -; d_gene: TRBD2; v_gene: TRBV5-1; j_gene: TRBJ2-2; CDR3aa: CASSPTSGETGELFF; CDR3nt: TGCGCCAGCAGCCCGACTAGCGGGGAGACCGGGGAGCTGTTTTTT